This T cell receptor beta chain was retrieved from a study of blood T cell repertoires in COVID-19. In the study overall: Donors in the United States, Italy and Spain gave samples during acute or convalescent COVID-19.

Enrolment of Seattle patients took place during active infection, and they were followed longitudinally. Under the authors' procedure: Reference gene primer amplification yielded estimated nucleated cell counts. Method: immunoSEQ multiplex PCR; TCRdb's copy keeps in-frame clones and lacks some. The V and J calls and clone size come from that table; D and trimming were worked out from the DNA. The data contain about 250,000 clones, more than 70% of them singletons. Material for sequencing was peripheral blood. This receptor was identified in a woman aged 80 or older with COVID-19, enrolled during active disease.

The CDR3 coding sequence is TGTGCCAGCAGCTTCCGGGACAGGGCCTACGAGCAGTACTTC. This sequence encodes CASSFRDRAYEQYF. This chain connects TRBV5-6 to TRBJ2-7; 9 bases are a match to TRBD1. V shed 2 bases, J shed 2 bases, and the junction held 2 bases outside the gene matches. From germline, CDR1 is SGHDT and CDR2 YYEEEE. This CDR3 spans 14 amino acids.